The subject of this entry is one T cell receptor beta chain. What it binds is unknown. The CDR3 is 13 residues long. CDR1 and CDR2 from the germline V gene are LNHNV and YYDKDF (reference sequence). Between the trimmed V and J ends, which lost 0 bases and 4 bases, there was a span of 7 bases. The TCR cDNA carried a universal primer site and UMIs from 5'RACE template switching. TCRdb reprocessed the 5' RACE reads via MiXCR and lists one record per CDR3 protein. The sample lists some 260,000 distinct CDR3 sequences; about 5.2% were seen once. This record comes from a study of T cells after yellow fever vaccination. General study points: A secondary response was less intense yet reached its peak sooner, at day 5 versus 15. Just a small share of clonotypes turned up in the CD4 compartment as well as the CD8 compartment. Contaminants from the bulk population, in the form of abundant clonotypes, could be found in FACS-sorted repertoires.

Material: CD4+ T cells sorted from PBMCs, obtained on the day of the yellow fever booster vaccination. The TCR was taken from a young man who received the YFV17D yellow fever vaccine. The genes are TRBV15 and TRBJ2-7, with no clear D. CDR3 protein: CATSRDLSYEQYF. CDR3 coding DNA: TGTGCCACCAGCAGAGATCTGTCGTACGAGCAGTACTTC.